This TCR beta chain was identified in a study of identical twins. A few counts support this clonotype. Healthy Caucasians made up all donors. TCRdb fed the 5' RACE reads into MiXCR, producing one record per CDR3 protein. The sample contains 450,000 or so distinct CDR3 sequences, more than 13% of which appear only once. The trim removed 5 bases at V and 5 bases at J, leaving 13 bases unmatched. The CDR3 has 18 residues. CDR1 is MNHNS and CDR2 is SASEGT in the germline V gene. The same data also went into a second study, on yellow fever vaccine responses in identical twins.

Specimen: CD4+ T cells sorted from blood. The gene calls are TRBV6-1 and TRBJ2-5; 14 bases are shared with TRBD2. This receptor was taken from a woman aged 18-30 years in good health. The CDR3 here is CASSLTGTSGRRWETQYF. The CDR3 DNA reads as TGTGCCAGCAGTCTCACCGGGACTAGCGGGAGAAGATGGGAGACCCAGTACTTC.